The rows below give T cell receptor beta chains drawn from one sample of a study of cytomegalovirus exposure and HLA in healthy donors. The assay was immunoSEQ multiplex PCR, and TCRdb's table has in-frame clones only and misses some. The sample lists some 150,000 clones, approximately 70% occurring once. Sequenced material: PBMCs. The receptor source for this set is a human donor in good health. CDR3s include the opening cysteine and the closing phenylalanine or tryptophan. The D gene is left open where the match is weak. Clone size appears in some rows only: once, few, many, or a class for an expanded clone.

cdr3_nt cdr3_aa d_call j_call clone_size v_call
TGCGCCAGCAGCTTGGGACAGGGGGCGACTGGAAACACCATATATTTT CASSLGQGATGNTIYF TRBD1 TRBJ1-3 . TRBV5-1
TGTGCCAGCAGTTTGTCTGCCCCGGGACTTGAGCAGTACTTC CASSLSAPGLEQYF . TRBJ2-7 . TRBV27
TGTGCCAGCTCACCTCCCGGACAGGGAGGCTATGGCTACACCTTC CASSPPGQGGYGYTF TRBD1 TRBJ1-2 . TRBV18
TGTGCCAGCAGCCCCCTGGGGGGGATCGGCACTGAAGCTTTCTTT CASSPLGGIGTEAFF . TRBJ1-1 . TRBV11-2
TGTGCCAGCAGCCCACCGGGACAGGGGGCCTACGAGCAGTACTTC CASSPPGQGAYEQYF TRBD1 TRBJ2-7 . TRBV5-6
TGCGCCAGCGGGTCGGCAGGGCTCTCTGGGGCCAACGTCCTGACTTTC CASGSAGLSGANVLTF . TRBJ2-6 . TRBV5-1
TGTGCCAGCAGCTTAGGTTCGACAGGGGGAGAAAAACTGTTTTTT CASSLGSTGGEKLFF TRBD1 TRBJ1-4 . TRBV7-6
TGTGCCAGCAGCTCACCTGGGCGGGGCGCTCGGGGCTACACCTTC CASSSPGRGARGYTF . TRBJ1-2 . TRBV7-8
TGTGCCAGCAGCTTAGCGAACGGGTACGAAGCTTTCTTT CASSLANGYEAFF . TRBJ1-1 few TRBV7-2
TGTGCCAGCAGCCCTAGGGCCAAGGACAGGGGCTATGGCTACACCTTC CASSPRAKDRGYGYTF . TRBJ1-2 . TRBV21-1
TGTGCCAGCAGCCAATTAACAGGGGCCGAGCAGTACTTC CASSQLTGAEQYF TRBD1 TRBJ2-7 . TRBV4-2
TGCGCCAGCAGCTTTTCGGACAGAAGAGAAGCTTTCTTT CASSFSDRREAFF . TRBJ1-1 once TRBV5-1
TGTGCCAGCAGCCAACAGGCAATGGGTGGCTACACCTTC CASSQQAMGGYTF . TRBJ1-2 . TRBV11-2
TGTGCCATCAGTGAGGGGGGGGAATACTATGGCTACACCTTC CAISEGGEYYGYTF . TRBJ1-2 . TRBV10-3
TGTGCCAGTAGTATATCAGGGGACGGCCACACTGAAGCTTTCTTT CASSISGDGHTEAFF . TRBJ1-1 . TRBV19
TGTGCCAGTAGCGCCCGGGGACAGTATGGCTACACCTTC CASSARGQYGYTF TRBD1 TRBJ1-2 . TRBV19
TGTGCCAGCAGCGTAGATCCGGGGTGGACGGACGAGCAGTACTTC CASSVDPGWTDEQYF . TRBJ2-7 . TRBV9
TGTGCGGAAAAGGGGGACACTGAAGCTTTCTTT CAEKGDTEAFF . TRBJ1-1 . TRBV2
TGTGCCATCAGTGAGGACAGTTCGGGTCATACCTACGAGCAGTACTTC CAISEDSSGHTYEQYF . TRBJ2-7 few TRBV10-3
TGTGCCAGCAGTTACTCGAGGGCCTATGGCTACACCTTC CASSYSRAYGYTF . TRBJ1-2 . TRBV6-6
TGTGCCAGCAGAAGAGGACAGGGGGTAACTGAAGCTTTCTTT CASRRGQGVTEAFF TRBD1 TRBJ1-1 . TRBV6-1
TGTGCCAGCAGCTCATCAGGGGCGCGTTCACCCCTCCACTTT CASSSSGARSPLHF . TRBJ1-6 . TRBV11-2
TGTGCCAGCAGCTTGGCCGGGTTCGGGACTGAAGCTTTCTTT CASSLAGFGTEAFF . TRBJ1-1 . TRBV7-9
TGTGCTAGCAGCTTAGGGCGGGCGGATGAGCAGTTCTTC CASSLGRADEQFF . TRBJ2-1 . TRBV7-7
TGTGCCAGCACCTTGATGCAGGGGCTCACCGGGGAGCTGTTTTTT CASTLMQGLTGELFF . TRBJ2-2 . TRBV27
TGTGCCAGCAGTTTTAGGTGGCCGGGACAGGGGGCGCAGAGCACCGGGGAGCTGTTTTTT CASSFRWPGQGAQSTGELFF TRBD1 TRBJ2-2 once TRBV27
TGTGCCAGCAGCTTAGACGGCGGCGGATCCTACGAGCAGTACTTC CASSLDGGGSYEQYF . TRBJ2-7 once TRBV7-2
TGTGCCAGCAGCTTGGCTCCGAACACTGAAGCTTTCTTT CASSLAPNTEAFF . TRBJ1-1 . TRBV5-6